Listed below are T cell receptor beta chains from one sample, sequenced in a study of blood T cells in healthy people across ages. TCRdb called the 5' RACE reads again in MiXCR, with one record for every CDR3 protein. The table has 800,000 to 1,300,000 distinct CDR3 sequences, under 30% seen once. These data are also associated with another study on T cells of mothers and their children.

What was sequenced was blood. The origin of the receptors is a girl between 2 and 10 years old in good health. CDR3s include the opening cysteine and the closing phenylalanine or tryptophan. A D gene is named only where the DNA matches it firmly. The size field is filled for only some rows; it gives once, few, many or a size class.

D | size | J | V | DNA | CDR3
. | . | TRBJ2-4 | TRBV4-3 | TGCGCCAGCAGCCAAGGTTATGGAGGGGAATTCGGAAACATTCAGTACTTC | CASSQGYGGEFGNIQYF
TRBD1 | few | TRBJ1-2 | TRBV29-1 | TGCAGCGTTGAGAGGGGGCGCGGAGGCGGCTACACCTTC | CSVERGRGGGYTF
TRBD1 | . | TRBJ2-5 | TRBV5-1 | TGCGCCAGCAGCTTAATCGGACAGGGGGAGACCCAGTACTTC | CASSLIGQGETQYF
TRBD2 | few | TRBJ2-1 | TRBV20-1 | TGCAGTGCTAGAGAAGTAGCGGGAGATTGGAATGAGCAGTTCTTC | CSAREVAGDWNEQFF
. | . | TRBJ1-2 | TRBV12-3/TRBV12-4 | TGCGCCAGCAGTTTAGGACAGCCCGCCCTGTACACCTTC | CASSLGQPALYTF
. | . | TRBJ2-2 | TRBV7-9 | TGTGCCAGCAGCTTAGAACCTCGGCAGAACGGGGAGCTGTTTTTT | CASSLEPRQNGELFF
. | few | TRBJ2-7 | TRBV4-1 | TGCGCCAGCAGCCAAGGGGCCTCAAACGACGAGCAGTACTTC | CASSQGASNDEQYF
. | . | TRBJ1-2 | TRBV12-3/TRBV12-4 | TGTGCCAGCAGTTGGCGACAGCGGGATGGCTACACCTTC | CASSWRQRDGYTF
. | . | TRBJ2-2 | TRBV7-2 | TGTGCCAGCAGCTTAGAGAAGGATCCTCTCGACACCGGGGAGCTGTTTTTT | CASSLEKDPLDTGELFF
. | . | TRBJ2-1 | TRBV9 | TGTGCCAGCAGCGGGACTGATAATGAGCAGTTCTTC | CASSGTDNEQFF
. | . | TRBJ2-1 | TRBV5-1 | TGCGCCAGCAGCTTGGTCGGCCGCCGGAGCGATGAGCAGTTCTTC | CASSLVGRRSDEQFF
TRBD1 | few | TRBJ1-1 | TRBV7-9 | TGTGCCAGCAGCTTCGGACAGGTCGGGTCGAGAACTGAAGCTTTCTTT | CASSFGQVGSRTEAFF
. | . | TRBJ1-1 | TRBV2 | TGTGCCAGCACCCTTTTCGGCACTGAAGCTTTCTTT | CASTLFGTEAFF
. | few | TRBJ2-4 | TRBV29-1 | TGCAGCGTGTGGGACGAGTCCAAAAACATTCAGTACTTC | CSVWDESKNIQYF
. | . | TRBJ2-7 | TRBV28 | TGTGCCAGCACGTACTCGGGGCAGGAGGACGAGCAGTACTTC | CASTYSGQEDEQYF